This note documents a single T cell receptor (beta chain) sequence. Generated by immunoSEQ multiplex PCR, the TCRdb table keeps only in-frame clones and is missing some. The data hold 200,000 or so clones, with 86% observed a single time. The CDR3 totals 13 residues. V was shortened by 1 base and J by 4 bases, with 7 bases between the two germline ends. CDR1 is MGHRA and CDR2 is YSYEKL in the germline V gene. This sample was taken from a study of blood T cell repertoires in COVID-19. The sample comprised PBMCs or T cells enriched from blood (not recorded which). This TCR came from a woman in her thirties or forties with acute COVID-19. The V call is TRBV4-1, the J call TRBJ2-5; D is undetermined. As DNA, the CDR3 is TGCGCCAGCAGCCAAGCAGGTTTAGAGACCCAGTACTTC. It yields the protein CASSQAGLETQYF.